This T cell receptor (beta chain) came from a study of T cell repertoires in cytomegalovirus infection. At the level of the study: Matching HLA type, along with CMV infection, was indicated by public TCR beta signatures. Findings and caveats of the study: Ex vivo, HLA-C-restricted CMV-specific TCR beta clonotypes prevailed over the rest of the response. Summed public TCR beta family frequency identified CMV carriers bearing the relevant HLA.

TCRdb reprocessed the reads via MiXCR and lists one record per CDR3 protein. The sample records 480,000 or so distinct CDR3 sequences, 11% being singletons. This clonotype was observed at least ten times. The antigen is not known. The CDR3 extends over 13 amino acids. V was trimmed by 3 bases and J by 6 bases, leaving 15 bases between them. From germline, CDR1 is SQVTM and CDR2 ANQGSEA. V gene TRBV29-1 combines with J gene TRBJ2-7; TRBD1 or TRBD2 may be the D gene (6 bases each). This clonotype was obtained from a human donor in good health (CMV status not recorded). Some clones in this sample may be carry-over from other donors' samples. Material: PBMCs. The CDR3 loop reads CSVDSGGPGEQYF. The CDR3 nucleotides are TGCAGCGTTGACTCCGGGGGCCCGGGCGAGCAGTACTTC.